These T cell receptor beta chains were read from a single sample in a study of T cell responses to AZD1222 COVID-19 vaccine. Sequencing used immunoSEQ multiplex PCR; TCRdb keeps in-frame clones, though not all of them. The profile shows 150,000 or so clones, more than 85% of them singletons. The source was peripheral blood, collected on day 0 of AZD1222 vaccination. The receptor source for this set is an adult in good health. CDR3s include the opening cysteine and the closing phenylalanine or tryptophan. Each record gives: clone size, V gene, D gene, J gene, CDR3 protein, CDR3 DNA. D genes are given only for firm matches. Expanded clones are given a class, and other clones once, few, many or no size at all.

-,TRBV19,-,TRBJ2-3,CASSSLQTAGTDTQYF,TGTGCCAGTAGTTCCCTACAGACCGCTGGCACAGATACGCAGTATTTT
-,TRBV4-3,TRBD2,TRBJ2-3,CASSQDPASGGDTQYF,TGCGCCAGCAGCCAAGATCCGGCGAGCGGGGGGGATACGCAGTATTTT
-,TRBV15,-,TRBJ1-4,CATSRDEVQVNEKLFF,TGTGCCACCAGCAGAGATGAGGTCCAGGTTAATGAAAAACTGTTTTTT
-,TRBV18,-,TRBJ1-2,CASSPAGDYTF,TGTGCCAGCTCACCGGCAGGTGACTACACCTTC
-,TRBV6-5,-,TRBJ2-7,CASRTGTGSYEQYF,TGTGCCAGCAGGACCGGGACGGGTTCCTACGAGCAGTACTTC
-,TRBV7-3,-,TRBJ2-2,CASSPVTGELFF,TGTGCCAGCAGCCCCGTAACAGGGGAGCTGTTTTTT
-,TRBV5-4,TRBD1,TRBJ2-1,CASSPPDRAYNEQFF,TGTGCCAGCAGCCCACCCGACAGGGCGTACAATGAGCAGTTCTTC
-,TRBV28,-,TRBJ2-1,CASSPPSLPEQFF,TGTGCCAGCAGCCCCCCTTCGCTGCCTGAGCAGTTCTTC
-,TRBV25-1,TRBD1,TRBJ2-2,CASSARGKGTGELFF,TGTGCCAGCAGTGCCAGGGGGAAAGGAACCGGGGAGCTGTTTTTT
-,TRBV3-1/TRBV3-2,-,TRBJ2-7,CASSQDPYEQYF,TGTGCCAGCAGCCAAGATCCCTACGAGCAGTACTTC
-,TRBV19,-,TRBJ1-5,CASRWQGSNQPQHF,TGTGCCAGTAGGTGGCAGGGTAGCAATCAGCCCCAGCATTTT
-,TRBV20-1,-,TRBJ1-1,CSARAQREAFF,TGCAGTGCTAGAGCCCAGCGTGAAGCTTTCTTT
-,TRBV19,-,TRBJ2-1,CASSDGPGTAFLDEQFF,TGTGCCAGTAGTGACGGTCCCGGGACTGCTTTTCTGGATGAGCAGTTCTTC
once,TRBV9,-,TRBJ1-1,CASTVGGLNTEAFF,TGTGCCAGCACAGTGGGAGGGTTGAACACTGAAGCTTTCTTT
-,TRBV10-1,-,TRBJ1-1,CASSHTRNTEAFF,TGCGCCAGCAGTCACACCAGGAACACTGAAGCTTTCTTT